The present entry profiles one T cell receptor beta chain with its context. The data were taken from a study of cytomegalovirus exposure and HLA in healthy donors. This CDR3 has 13 amino acids. CDR1 and CDR2 (germline): MDHEN, SYDVKM. V was clipped by 5 bases and J by 11 bases; unmatched bases: 9. In the PCR, 60 Vbeta and 13 Jbeta primers were used. Method: immunoSEQ multiplex PCR; TCRdb's copy keeps in-frame clones and lacks some. The sample contains about 140,000 clones, around 59% of which appear only once. The chain links TRBV28 to TRBJ1-1, with 9 nucleotides matching TRBD1. The specimen sequenced was PBMCs. This clonotype was obtained from a male donor in good health and CMV-seronegative. The CDR3 nucleotides read TGTGCCAGCAGTCCACAGGGGGCCAGGCGGGCTTTCTTT. It encodes CASSPQGARRAFF.